This passage covers 8 T cell receptor beta chains from one sample sequenced in a study of T cell repertoires in cytomegalovirus infection. No cognate antigen is known for these TCRs. MiXCR, run by TCRdb on the reads, gives a single entry per CDR3 protein. The repertoire consists of roughly 920,000 distinct CDR3 sequences, with more than 25% occurring once and the leading ten covering 11% to 15%. The material sequenced was cultured CD8+ T cells from PBMCs, taken from culture after CMV antigen stimulation. The receptors were sampled from a human donor in good health (CMV status not recorded). Some clones in this sample may be carry-over from other donors' samples.

The V call is TRBV3-1, the J call TRBJ2-7; tentatively, D is TRBD2 (5 bases). This CDR3 contains 15 residues. V lost 0 bases and J 4 bases, leaving 13 bases between the germline ends. The V gene's germline CDR1 is LGHDT and CDR2 YNNKEL (reference sequence). The CDR3 reads CASSQDWAGPYEQYF. The CDR3 nucleotides read TGTGCCAGCAGCCAAGATTGGGCGGGCCCGTACGAGCAGTACTTC.

This clonotype was detected many times. This chain links TRBV7-2 with TRBJ1-1, with no clear D. V was pared by 8 bases and J by 0 bases, with 10 bases between. The germline V gene has CDR1 SGHTA and CDR2 FQGNSA. This CDR3 spans 13 amino acids. CDR3 in DNA: TGTGCCAGCGGGGTGGTATTGAACACTGAAGCTTTCTTT. It translates to CASGVVLNTEAFF.

The chain uses TRBV9 and TRBJ1-5; D is uncertain. V was clipped by 0 bases and J by 5 bases, with 6 bases between them. The germline V gene encodes CDR1 SGDLS and CDR2 YYNGEE. The CDR3 is 13 amino acids. The CDR3 DNA reads TGTGCCAGCAGCGTAGGATGGTATCAGCCCCAGCATTTT. This gives the protein CASSVGWYQPQHF.

This clonotype was found a few times. The chain combines TRBV28 with TRBJ2-1; D gene uncertain. The germline V gene has CDR1 MDHEN and CDR2 SYDVKM. The germline V and J ends were trimmed by 6 bases and 0 bases, with 12 bases remaining between them. The CDR3 has 15 residues. The CDR3 loop is CASRGWTGSYNEQFF. The DNA of the CDR3 is TGTGCCAGCAGGGGCTGGACGGGCTCCTACAATGAGCAGTTCTTC.

J is TRBJ1-2 and V is TRBV29-1, with 9 nucleotides matching TRBD1. With 5 bases clipped from V and 6 bases from J, the junction kept 7 bases outside the gene matches. This CDR3 spans 13 amino acids. Germline assignment: CDR1 SQVTM and CDR2 ANQGSEA. This chain's CDR3 is CSVRPGQGDGYTF. The CDR3 bases are TGCAGCGTTAGACCGGGACAGGGAGATGGCTACACCTTC.

This clonotype was observed a handful of times. This chain connects TRBV7-6 to TRBJ2-2; no firm D call. CDR1 and CDR2 from the germline V gene are SGHVS and FNYEAQ. This CDR3 region has 14 residues. With 5 bases removed from V and 4 bases from J, the gap between germline ends came to 11 bases. CDR3 residues: CASSPSTGTGELFF. The CDR3 DNA follows: TGTGCCAGCAGCCCCTCTACGGGCACCGGGGAGCTGTTTTTT.

In its sample, this clonotype was seen many times. The chain has TRBV27 and TRBJ2-7, with 7 bases identical to TRBD2. V was clipped by 8 bases and J by 4 bases; unmatched bases: 2. This CDR3 region has 11 residues. CDR1 MNHEY and CDR2 SMNVEV come from the germline V gene (reference sequence). CDR3 in amino acids: CASGGGYEQYF. The CDR3 DNA reads as TGTGCCAGCGGGGGGGGGTACGAGCAGTACTTC.

This clonotype was found a few times. The chain uses TRBV7-8 and TRBJ2-1, with 10 bases fitting TRBD2. V dropped 1 base and J dropped 10; count of bases not matched to a gene: 7. The CDR3 covers 15 residues. CDR1 is SGHVS and CDR2 is FQNEAQ in the germline V gene. CDR3 residues: CASSLGSGGAQEQFF. DNA for the CDR3: TGTGCCAGCAGCTTAGGGAGCGGGGGGGCCCAGGAGCAGTTCTTC.